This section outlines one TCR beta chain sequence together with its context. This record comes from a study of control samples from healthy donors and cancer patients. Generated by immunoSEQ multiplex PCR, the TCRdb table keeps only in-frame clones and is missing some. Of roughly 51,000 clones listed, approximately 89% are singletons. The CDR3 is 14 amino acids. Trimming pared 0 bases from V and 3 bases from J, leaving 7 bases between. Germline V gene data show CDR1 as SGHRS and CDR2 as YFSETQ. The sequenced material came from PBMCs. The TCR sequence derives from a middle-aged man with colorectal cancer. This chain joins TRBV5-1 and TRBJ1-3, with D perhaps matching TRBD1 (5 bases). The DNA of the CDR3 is TGCGCCAGCAGCTTGGGGGACGGTGGAAACACCATATATTTT. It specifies CASSLGDGGNTIYF.